This entry is about one T cell receptor (beta chain). This entry is derived from a study of blood T cell repertoires in COVID-19. Study-level background: The analysed material was cDNA or gDNA that came from T cells, B-cell-depleted T cells, or PBMCs.

Self-reported history from a screening survey and questionnaire set each donor's cohort. Two negative PCRs, clearance, or symptom resolution characterized the recovered Cohort 3 donors. TCRdb keeps only in-frame clones here, not all; method: immunoSEQ multiplex PCR. This table holds approximately 200,000 clones, 86% found once. Trimming removed 2 bases from V and 8 bases from J; junction bases left unmatched: 5. Germline CDR1 SEHNR, CDR2 FQNEAQ (reference sequence). The length of the CDR3 is 15 residues. Sequencing input: PBMCs or T cells enriched from blood (not recorded which). The sequence was collected from a woman aged 25 to 39 who had recovered from COVID-19. The genes are TRBV7-9 and TRBJ2-1; 11 bases fit TRBD2. This CDR3 reads CASSLPSGRLDEQFF. As DNA, the CDR3 is TGTGCCAGCAGCTTACCTAGCGGGAGGCTGGATGAGCAGTTCTTC.